One sample yielded the 32 T cell receptor beta chains listed below, sequenced in a study of T cells in Graves' hyperthyroidism and ophthalmopathy. Template material for amplifying TCR beta CDR3 regions consisted of RNA transcripts. The primer set for the first-round RT-PCR of the TCR CDR3 was HTBI. TCRdb passed the multiplex PCR reads through MiXCR, listing each CDR3 protein once. The sample shows roughly 640,000 distinct CDR3 sequences, about a sixth of them seen only once. The sequenced material came from blood. These receptors originate from a woman aged 40-49 years with Graves' ophthalmopathy.

Comment on this clonotype: A much larger clone differs from this one at a single base, so this may be a read error. The J gene is TRBJ2-1, the V gene TRBV28; TRBD1 might be the D (6 bases). The germline CDR1 and CDR2 sequences are MDHEN and SYDVKM. V lost 8 bases to trimming and J lost 7 bases, with 15 bases between them. The CDR3 spans 13 residues. The CDR3 DNA sequence: TGTGCCAGCGGTTCCCTGGACAGAAATGAGCAGTTCTTC. Protein product: CASGSLDRNEQFF.

V usage is TRBV5-1 and J usage is TRBJ2-7; 11 bases align to TRBD2. The CDR3 sequence is 15 residues long. Per the germline V gene, CDR1 is SGHRS and CDR2 is YFSETQ. V dropped 4 bases and J dropped 7; count of bases not matched to a gene: 10. CDR3 amino acids: CASSLGLAETREQYF. The CDR3 DNA reads TGCGCCAGCAGCCTGGGACTAGCGGAGACTAGGGAGCAGTACTTC. The entire variable domain, with the rest obtained from reference TRBV5-1 and TRBJ2-7, is as follows: KAGVTQTPRYLIKTRGQQVTLSCSPISGHRSVSWYQQTPGQGLQFLFEYFSETQRNKGNFPGRFSGRQFSNSRSEMNVSTLELGDSALYLCASSLGLAETREQYFGPGTRLTVT.

This clonotype showed up just a few times. The chain uses TRBV30 and TRBJ2-2, with D perhaps TRBD1 (6 bases). This CDR3 is 18 amino acids long. Germline V gene lookup returns CDR1 GTSNPN and CDR2 SVGIG (reference sequence). V lost 0 bases to trimming and J lost 8 bases, with 25 bases between them. Here the CDR3 reads CAWSVFSRAGVRGGELFF. The CDR3, as DNA: TGTGCCTGGAGTGTGTTTAGTCGTGCAGGGGTTCGGGGAGGGGAGCTGTTTTTT.

The sample holds many counts of this clonotype. The CDR3 DNA follows: TGCGCCAGCAGCCTCTCCAAGGGGGGTTCGGGCTACGAGCAGTACTTC. Amino acid sequence: CASSLSKGGSGYEQYF. The chain employs TRBV5-1 and TRBJ2-7; D may match TRBD1 or TRBD2 (6 bases each). V lost 4 bases, J lost 3 bases, and 20 bases lay in between. Germline CDR1 is SGHRS and CDR2 is YFSETQ. The length of the CDR3 is 16 residues.

As to this clonotype: This may arise from a read error, as a much more abundant clone is one base away. The gene calls are TRBV5-1 and TRBJ1-1; 10 positions match TRBD1. This CDR3 has 17 amino acids. In germline, CDR1 is SGHRS, CDR2 YFSETQ. Written as DNA, the CDR3 is TGCGCCGGCAGCTCGCAGCCTCGGACAGGGGGAATCACTGAAGCTTTCTTT. Its translation is CAGSSQPRTGGITEAFF.

This clonotype appeared many times. The chain has TRBV20-1 and TRBJ1-5; D remains unclear. V was trimmed by 6 bases and J by 2 bases, leaving 11 bases between them. Looked up from germline, CDR1 is DFQATT and CDR2 is SNEGSKA (reference sequence). CDR3 length equals 13 residues. In DNA form, the CDR3 reads TGCAGTGCCTACCCCGACGGCAATCAGCCCCAGCATTTT. Translated: CSAYPDGNQPQHF.

The V and J genes are TRBV7-9 and TRBJ2-1; 11 nucleotides line up with TRBD2. Losses at the gene ends were 8 bases for V and 2 bases for J; bases not matched to a gene: 5. CDR1 and CDR2 from the germline V gene are SEHNR and FQNEAQ (reference sequence). The CDR3 extends over 15 amino acids. The CDR3 protein is CASVVAGGPYNEQFF. DNA of the CDR3: TGTGCCAGCGTCGTAGCGGGAGGGCCCTACAATGAGCAGTTCTTC.

This sequence joins TRBV20-1 and TRBJ1-5; D gene uncertain. In germline, CDR1 is DFQATT, CDR2 SNEGSKA (reference sequence). V lost 0 bases and J 6 bases, leaving 18 bases between the germline ends. The length of the CDR3 is 16 residues. Here the CDR3 reads CSARDHRLLTTQPQHF. The CDR3 region has the DNA TGCAGTGCTAGAGATCACCGCCTTTTGACAACTCAGCCCCAGCATTTT.

This clonotype was counted ten times or more. J is TRBJ2-1 and V is TRBV5-1, with TRBD2 identical over 10 bases. Trimming cost V 5 bases and J 6 bases; bases outside gene matches: 11. Germline CDR1 is SGHRS and CDR2 is YFSETQ. The CDR3 covers 16 residues. The CDR3 sequence is CASRDDLAGVINEQFF. The CDR3 nucleotides read TGCGCCAGCAGGGACGATCTAGCGGGAGTTATCAATGAGCAGTTCTTC.

This clonotype was observed a few times. V and J are TRBV7-9 and TRBJ1-4; 11 nucleotides align to TRBD1. The V gene's germline CDR1 is SEHNR and CDR2 FQNEAQ (reference sequence). The CDR3 is 16 amino acids. Trimming at V came to 8 bases and at J to 3 bases, leaving 8 bases not matched to a gene. CDR3 DNA sequence: TGTGCCAGCGGGTCGGGACAGGGGGGGGCTAATGAAAAACTGTTTTTT. Its protein is CASGSGQGGANEKLFF.

This chain connects TRBV6-5 to TRBJ2-6; D possibly uses TRBD1 or TRBD2 (6 bases each). Germline CDR1 MNHEY, CDR2 SVGAGI. There are 19 residues in the CDR3. The V end lost 2 bases, the J end lost 2 bases, and 19 bases lay between the germline ends. The chain's CDR3 is CASSYQSFLGGPGANVLTF. For the CDR3, the DNA is TGTGCCAGCAGTTACCAATCGTTTCTTGGGGGGCCTGGGGCCAACGTCCTGACTTTC.

In this sample, this clonotype turned up many times. The V gene is TRBV20-1, the J gene TRBJ2-3; D might be TRBD2 (6 bases). Germline V CDR1 and CDR2: DFQATT, SNEGSKA (reference sequence). The CDR3 contains 15 residues. V was cut by 2 bases and J by 4 bases, with 16 bases left in between. Here the CDR3 reads CSARNPEAGPDTQYF. CDR3 bases: TGCAGTGCTAGAAATCCGGAGGCGGGACCAGATACGCAGTATTTT.

This clonotype was recorded many times. The J gene is TRBJ1-6, the V gene TRBV30; D call uncertain. The germline CDR1 and CDR2 sequences are GTSNPN and SVGIG (reference sequence). The CDR3 contains 13 residues. V was cut by 0 bases and J by 11 bases, with 11 bases left in between. The DNA for the CDR3 is TGTGCCTGGAGTGTAGGAAGAGATCCACCCCTCCACTTT. As protein: CAWSVGRDPPLHF. Together with reference TRBV30 and TRBJ1-6, the CDR3 gives the full variable domain: SQTIHQWPATLVQPVGSPLSLECTVEGTSNPNLYWYRQAAGRGLQLLFYSVGIGQISSEVPQNLSASRPQDRQFILSSKKLLLSDSGFYLCAWSVGRDPPLHFGNGTRLTVT.

This clonotype was recorded a few times. The chain carries TRBV20-1 and TRBJ1-2, with D possibly TRBD1 on 5 matching bases. There are 12 residues in the CDR3. Germline values: CDR1 DFQATT, CDR2 SNEGSKA (reference sequence). With 5 bases removed from V and 5 bases from J, the gap between germline ends came to 12 bases. In nucleotides, the CDR3 is TGCAGTGCTGGCGGGGGGATGTATGGCTACACCTTC. It yields the protein CSAGGGMYGYTF.

This clonotype was counted ten times or more. This chain connects TRBV2 to TRBJ2-1; TRBD1 matches at 9 bases. Germline-derived CDR1 and CDR2 are SNHLY and FYNNEI. The CDR3 is 15 residues long. V trimming: 6 bases; J trimming: 4 bases; junction bases outside the gene matches: 7. CDR3 sequence (DNA): TGTGCCAGCAGCGTGGACAGGGGCGAGTACAATGAGCAGTTCTTC. This translates into CASSVDRGEYNEQFF. Filled out from reference TRBV2 and TRBJ2-1, the complete variable domain reads EPEVTQTPSHQVTQMGQEVILRCVPISNHLYFYWYRQILGQKVEFLVSFYNNEISEKSEIFDDQFSVERPDGSNFTLKIRSTKLEDSAMYFCASSVDRGEYNEQFFGPGTRLTVL.

This clonotype showed up many times. The chain carries TRBV20-1 and TRBJ2-7; tentatively, D is TRBD1 or TRBD2 (5 bases each). CDR1 and CDR2 (germline): DFQATT, SNEGSKA (reference sequence). This CDR3 is 17 amino acids long. With 0 bases removed from V and 1 base from J, the gap between germline ends came to 19 bases. The CDR3 bases are TGCAGTGCTAGAGACTTAGGCCAGGGCCGAGGGTCCTACGAGCAGTACTTC. It yields the protein CSARDLGQGRGSYEQYF.

The chain employs TRBV12-3 or TRBV12-4 and TRBJ2-1, with 10 bases identical to TRBD2. The CDR3 has 16 residues. V trimming: 6 bases; J trimming: 5 bases; junction bases outside the gene matches: 10. The CDR3 region is CASRRAGGQINNEQFF. The CDR3 DNA reads as TGTGCCAGCAGGAGAGCGGGGGGGCAGATCAACAATGAGCAGTTCTTC.

There are many counts of this clonotype. V usage is TRBV7-9 and J usage is TRBJ2-1; D uncertain. Germline V gene sequence: CDR1 SEHNR, CDR2 FQNEAQ (reference sequence). CDR3 length: 12 amino acids. Trimming stripped 0 bases from V and 12 bases from J, with 9 bases between. The CDR3 here is CASSLALVGQFF. For the CDR3, the DNA is TGTGCCAGCAGCTTAGCACTTGTGGGGCAGTTCTTC. The full variable domain, its missing parts supplied by reference TRBV7-9 and TRBJ2-1, is DTGVSQNPRHKITKRGQNVTFRCDPISEHNRLYWYRQTLGQGPEFLTYFQNEAQLEKSRLLSDRFSAERPKGSFSTLEIQRTEQGDSAMYLCASSLALVGQFFGPGTRLTVL.

The chain has TRBV30 and TRBJ2-5; the D is unclear. The V and J ends lost 1 base and 1 base respectively, with 13 bases between them. The CDR3 consists of 15 residues. Germline V CDR1 and CDR2: GTSNPN, SVGIG (reference sequence). CDR3 in DNA: TGTGCCTGGAGTGCCCCGTGGGGTCGCCAAGAGACCCAGTACTTC. Residues: CAWSAPWGRQETQYF.

Only a few counts were recorded for this clonotype. The chain is built from TRBV20-1 and TRBJ1-5; no reliable D call. The CDR3 runs 15 residues. V was trimmed by 0 bases and J by 2 bases, leaving 11 bases between them. Germline CDR1 DFQATT, CDR2 SNEGSKA (reference sequence). The CDR3 region has the DNA TGCAGTGCTAGAGATCGGGCAGGTGGCAATCAGCCCCAGCATTTT. This translates into CSARDRAGGNQPQHF.

This clonotype occurred many times. The chain joins TRBV20-1 to TRBJ2-3, with TRBD2 matching 8 bases. Looked up from germline, CDR1 is DFQATT and CDR2 is SNEGSKA (reference sequence). CDR3 length: 13 residues. The junction had 3 bases not matched to a gene; V was cut back by 3 bases and J by 4 bases. The CDR3, as DNA: TGCAGTGCTAGCGGGAGGGTCCCAGATACGCAGTATTTT. This translates into CSASGRVPDTQYF.

This clonotype was picked up many times. The chain carries TRBV27 and TRBJ2-7; 7 nucleotides agree with TRBD1. The CDR3 is 14 residues long. Germline CDR1 MNHEY, CDR2 SMNVEV (reference sequence). The ends lost 4 bases at V and 5 bases at J; junction bases unmatched: 8. For the CDR3, the DNA is TGTGCCAGCAGTTCCGGGACAGCCGGGGACGAGCAGTACTTC. It translates to CASSSGTAGDEQYF.

Comment on this clonotype: With a much larger clone just one base away, this may be a read error. The gene calls are TRBV28 and TRBJ1-2; D may be TRBD1 (5 bases). Per germline, CDR1 MDHEN and CDR2 SYDVKM. The CDR3 loop spans 13 amino acids. The V end lost 8 bases, the J end lost 4 bases, and 14 bases lay between the germline ends. The CDR3 DNA follows: TGTGCCAGCGGGGTGGAGGGGATCTATGGCTACACCTTC. Encoded protein: CASGVEGIYGYTF.

This clonotype was observed a few times. The genes are TRBV20-1 and TRBJ2-3, with D perhaps matching TRBD1 (5 bases). The germline gives CDR1 DFQATT, CDR2 SNEGSKA (reference sequence). The CDR3 totals 13 residues. Trimming stripped 1 base from V and 3 bases from J, with 8 bases between. The CDR3, as DNA: TGCAGTGCTAGAGGGCAGGGAACAGATACGCAGTATTTT. It specifies CSARGQGTDTQYF.

There are many counts of this clonotype. This chain joins TRBV20-1 and TRBJ1-1; D perhaps matches TRBD1 (5 bases). Between the trimmed V and J ends, which lost 6 bases and 5 bases, there was a span of 19 bases. Germline CDR1 is DFQATT and CDR2 is SNEGSKA (reference sequence). The CDR3 contains 14 residues. The CDR3, as DNA: TGCAGTGCCCTTCATCGGGGGGAGGGGACTGAAGCTTTCTTT. This translates into CSALHRGEGTEAFF.

This clonotype occurred a few times. The V gene is TRBV29-1, the J gene TRBJ1-1; no clear D gene. CDR1 and CDR2 (germline): SQVTM, ANQGSEA. Trimming stripped 4 bases from V and 1 base from J, with 10 bases between. CDR3 length: 13 residues. CDR3 residues: CSVVGAANTEAFF. CDR3 nucleotide sequence: TGCAGCGTTGTAGGCGCAGCGAACACTGAAGCTTTCTTT.

The chain is built from TRBV7-9 and TRBJ1-4; possibly TRBD1 for D (6 bases). The germline V and J ends were trimmed by 8 bases and 8 bases, with 18 bases remaining between them. This CDR3 comprises 14 residues. Germline CDR1 reads SEHNR; CDR2 reads FQNEAQ (reference sequence). The chain's CDR3 is CASCPGGRGEKLFF. As DNA, the CDR3 is TGTGCCAGCTGTCCTGGGGGGCGAGGCGAAAAACTGTTTTTT.

This clonotype was counted between two and nine times. The chain links TRBV15 to TRBJ1-5, with D unclear. CDR1 is LNHNV, CDR2 YYDKDF, per germline (reference sequence). The CDR3 is made up of 17 amino acids. Trimming removed 0 bases at V and 0 bases at J, with 12 bases between. CDR3 nucleotide sequence: TGTGCCACCAGCAGAGAAAGGGCAGGAGTTAGCAATCAGCCCCAGCATTTT. Translation: CATSRERAGVSNQPQHF. Full variable domain (outside the CDR3, taken from reference TRBV15 and TRBJ1-5): DAMVIQNPRYQVTQFGKPVTLSCSQTLNHNVMYWYQQKSSQAPKLLFHYYDKDFNNEADTPDNFQSRRPNTSFCFLDIRSPGLGDTAMYLCATSRERAGVSNQPQHFGDGTRLSIL.

J is TRBJ2-7 and V is TRBV27, with 7 bases lining up with TRBD1. Per germline, CDR1 MNHEY and CDR2 SMNVEV (reference sequence). The CDR3 consists of 15 residues. V lost 3 bases, J lost 6 bases, and 11 bases stayed unmatched. CDR3 region: CASSLLPDRESEQYF. CDR3 sequence (DNA): TGTGCCAGCAGTTTGCTACCAGACAGGGAGAGCGAGCAGTACTTC.

At least ten counts were recorded for this clonotype. The CDR3 DNA reads as TGCGCCAGCAGCGCTAGGACAGGGGGGAATGAGCAGTTCTTC. Translation: CASSARTGGNEQFF. The chain has TRBV5-1 and TRBJ2-1; the match to TRBD1 covers 10 bases. CDR3 length equals 14 residues. Germline V gene lookup returns CDR1 SGHRS and CDR2 YFSETQ. The V and J ends lost 4 bases and 7 bases, in that order; junction bases with no gene match: 5.

V gene TRBV19 combines with J gene TRBJ1-1; D ambiguous. The CDR3 is made up of 16 amino acids. The V gene lost 3 bases and the J gene lost 1 base, with 15 bases spanning the gap. Germline V gene lookup returns CDR1 LNHDA and CDR2 SQIVND (reference sequence). The CDR3, as DNA: TGTGCCAGTAGTATTAAAGTCGGGGTACCGAACACTGAAGCTTTCTTT. Translation gives CASSIKVGVPNTEAFF.

This clonotype was seen at least ten times. The gene calls are TRBV28 and TRBJ2-2; 10 bases agree with TRBD2. The CDR3 is 15 residues long. The V segment lost 4 bases and the J segment 6 bases; nucleotides outside the gene matches: 5. CDR1 is MDHEN, CDR2 SYDVKM, per germline. The CDR3 nucleotides are TGTGCCAGCAGTTCACCGGGACTAGCGTCCGGGGAGCTGTTTTTT. Translation gives CASSSPGLASGELFF.